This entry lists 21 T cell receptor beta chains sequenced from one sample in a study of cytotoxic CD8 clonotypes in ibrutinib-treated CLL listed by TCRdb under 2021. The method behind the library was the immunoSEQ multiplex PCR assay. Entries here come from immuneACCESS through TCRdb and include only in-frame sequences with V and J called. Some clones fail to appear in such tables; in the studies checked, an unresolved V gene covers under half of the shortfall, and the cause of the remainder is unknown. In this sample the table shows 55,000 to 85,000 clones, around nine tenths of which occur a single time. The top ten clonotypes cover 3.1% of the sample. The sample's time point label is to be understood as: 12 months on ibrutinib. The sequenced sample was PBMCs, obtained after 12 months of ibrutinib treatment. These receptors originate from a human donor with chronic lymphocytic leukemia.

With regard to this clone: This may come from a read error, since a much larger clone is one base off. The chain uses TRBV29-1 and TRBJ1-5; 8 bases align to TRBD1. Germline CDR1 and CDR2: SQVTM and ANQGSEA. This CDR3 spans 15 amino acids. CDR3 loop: CSVEDGSGGNQSQHF. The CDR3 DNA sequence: TGCAGCGTTGAAGATGGTTCAGGGGGCAATCAGTCCCAGCATTTT.

The CDR3: CASSRRTVGRSYEQYF. CDR3 coding DNA: TGCGCCAGCAGCCGACGGACGGTGGGGCGCTCCTACGAGCAGTACTTC. The rearrangement uses TRBV5-1 and TRBJ2-7, with a possible D match to TRBD1 (5 bases). This CDR3 spans 16 amino acids. Looked up from germline, CDR1 is SGHRS and CDR2 is YFSETQ. Trimming shortened V by 4 bases and J by 0 bases, and 17 bases separated the two germline ends.

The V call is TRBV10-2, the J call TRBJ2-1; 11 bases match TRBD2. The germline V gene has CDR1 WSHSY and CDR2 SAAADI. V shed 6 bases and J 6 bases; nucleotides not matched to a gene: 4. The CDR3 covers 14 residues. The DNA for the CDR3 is TGCGCCAGCAGGGAGACTAGCGGGATCAATGAGCAGTTCTTC. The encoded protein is CASRETSGINEQFF.

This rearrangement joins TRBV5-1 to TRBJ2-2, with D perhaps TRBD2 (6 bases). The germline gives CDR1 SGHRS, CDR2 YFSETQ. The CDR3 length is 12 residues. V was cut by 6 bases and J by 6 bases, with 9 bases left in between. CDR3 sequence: CASTGDAGELFF. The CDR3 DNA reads TGCGCCAGCACGGGGGACGCCGGGGAGCTGTTTTTT. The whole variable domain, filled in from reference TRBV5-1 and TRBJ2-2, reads KAGVTQTPRYLIKTRGQQVTLSCSPISGHRSVSWYQQTPGQGLQFLFEYFSETQRNKGNFPGRFSGRQFSNSRSEMNVSTLELGDSALYLCASTGDAGELFFGEGSRLTVL.

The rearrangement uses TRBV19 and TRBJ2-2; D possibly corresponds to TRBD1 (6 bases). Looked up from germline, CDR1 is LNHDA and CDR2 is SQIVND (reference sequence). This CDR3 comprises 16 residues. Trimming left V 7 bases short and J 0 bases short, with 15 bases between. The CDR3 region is CASTPTGTTNTGELFF. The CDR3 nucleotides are TGTGCCAGTACCCCGACCGGGACAACGAACACCGGGGAGCTGTTTTTT.

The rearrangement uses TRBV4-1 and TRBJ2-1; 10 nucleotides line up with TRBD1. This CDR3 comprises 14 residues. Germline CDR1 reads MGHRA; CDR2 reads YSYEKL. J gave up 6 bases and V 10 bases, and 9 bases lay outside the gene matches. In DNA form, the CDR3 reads TGCGCCACTACCCCGGGACAGGGGTCCAATGAGCAGTTCTTC. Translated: CATTPGQGSNEQFF.

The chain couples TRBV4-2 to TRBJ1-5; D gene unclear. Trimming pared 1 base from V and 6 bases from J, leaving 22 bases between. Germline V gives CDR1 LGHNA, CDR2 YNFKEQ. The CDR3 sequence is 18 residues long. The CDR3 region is CASSQVQSAPGYGQPQHF. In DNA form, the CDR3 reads TGTGCCAGCAGCCAAGTCCAGTCGGCTCCTGGGTATGGTCAGCCCCAGCATTTT.

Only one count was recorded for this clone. As DNA, the CDR3 is TGTGCCAGCAGTTTACTCAGCAGCCCAAAAGAGACCCAGTACTTC. It is translated as CASSLLSSPKETQYF. The chain links TRBV27 to TRBJ2-5; no clear D. Looked up from germline, CDR1 is MNHEY and CDR2 is SMNVEV (reference sequence). V lost 2 bases, J lost 3 bases, and 13 bases lay in between. The CDR3 spans 15 residues.

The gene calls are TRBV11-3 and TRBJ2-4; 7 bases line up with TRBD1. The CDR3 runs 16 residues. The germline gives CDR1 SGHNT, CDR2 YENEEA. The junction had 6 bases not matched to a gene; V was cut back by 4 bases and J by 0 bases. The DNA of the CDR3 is TGTGCCAGCAGCTGGAACAGGGGATTAGCCAAAAACATTCAGTACTTC. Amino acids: CASSWNRGLAKNIQYF.

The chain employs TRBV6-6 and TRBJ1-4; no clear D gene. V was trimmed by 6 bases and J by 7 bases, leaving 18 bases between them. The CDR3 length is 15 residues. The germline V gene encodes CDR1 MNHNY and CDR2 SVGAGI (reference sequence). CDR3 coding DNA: TGTGCCAGCAGCCGGAACAGCCTAACGGGTGAAAAACTGTTTTTT. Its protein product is CASSRNSLTGEKLFF.

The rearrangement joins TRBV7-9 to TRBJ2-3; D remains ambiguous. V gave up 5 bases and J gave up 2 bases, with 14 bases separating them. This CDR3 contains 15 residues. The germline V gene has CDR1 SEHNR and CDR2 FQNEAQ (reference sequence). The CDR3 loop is CASSPGDQYTDTQYF. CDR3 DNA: TGTGCCAGCAGCCCCGGAGACCAATACACAGATACGCAGTATTTT.

In DNA form, the CDR3 reads TGCGCCAGCAGCCAAGTAGGGGGGCTCACGCTCAATCAGCCCCAGCATTTT. It specifies CASSQVGGLTLNQPQHF. The chain is built from TRBV4-1 and TRBJ1-5; maybe TRBD1 (6 bases). The CDR3 has 17 residues. Trimming left V 1 base short and J 3 bases short, with 16 bases between. The germline CDR1 and CDR2 sequences are MGHRA and YSYEKL.

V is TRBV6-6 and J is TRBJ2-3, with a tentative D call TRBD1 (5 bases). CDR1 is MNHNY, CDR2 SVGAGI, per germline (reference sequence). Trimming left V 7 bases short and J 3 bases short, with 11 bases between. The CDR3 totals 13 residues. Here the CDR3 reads CASTWAGTDTQYF. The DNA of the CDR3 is TGTGCCAGCACCTGGGCAGGGACAGATACGCAGTATTTT.

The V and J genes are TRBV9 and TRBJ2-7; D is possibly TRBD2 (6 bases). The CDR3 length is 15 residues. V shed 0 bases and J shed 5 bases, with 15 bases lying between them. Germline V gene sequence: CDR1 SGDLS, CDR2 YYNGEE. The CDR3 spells CASSVALGGRNEQYF. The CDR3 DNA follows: TGTGCCAGCAGCGTAGCTCTCGGGGGTCGGAACGAGCAGTACTTC.

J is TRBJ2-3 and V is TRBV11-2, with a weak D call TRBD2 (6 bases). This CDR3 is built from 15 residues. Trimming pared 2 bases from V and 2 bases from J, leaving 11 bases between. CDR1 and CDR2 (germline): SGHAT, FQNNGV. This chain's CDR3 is CASSLNAGPTDTQYF. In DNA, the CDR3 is TGTGCCAGCAGCTTAAACGCGGGACCCACAGATACGCAGTATTTT.

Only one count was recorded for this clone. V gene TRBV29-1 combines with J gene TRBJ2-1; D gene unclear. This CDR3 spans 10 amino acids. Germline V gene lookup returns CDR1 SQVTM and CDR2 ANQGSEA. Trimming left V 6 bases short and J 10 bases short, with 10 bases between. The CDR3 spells CSVPVGEQFF. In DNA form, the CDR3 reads TGCAGCGTGCCGGTTGGGGAGCAGTTCTTC.

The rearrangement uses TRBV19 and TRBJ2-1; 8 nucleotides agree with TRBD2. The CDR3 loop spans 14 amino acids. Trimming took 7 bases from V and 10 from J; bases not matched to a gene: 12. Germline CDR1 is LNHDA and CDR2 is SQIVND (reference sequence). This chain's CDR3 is CASTQMATSEEQFF. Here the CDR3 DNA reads TGTGCCAGTACCCAGATGGCGACTAGCGAAGAGCAGTTCTTC.

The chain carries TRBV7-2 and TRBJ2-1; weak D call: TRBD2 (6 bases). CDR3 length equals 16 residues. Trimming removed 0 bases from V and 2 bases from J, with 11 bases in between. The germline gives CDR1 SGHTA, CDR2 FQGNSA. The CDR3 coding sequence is TGTGCCAGCAGCTTAGCAGTGGGGGGAGCCTACAATGAGCAGTTCTTC. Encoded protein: CASSLAVGGAYNEQFF.

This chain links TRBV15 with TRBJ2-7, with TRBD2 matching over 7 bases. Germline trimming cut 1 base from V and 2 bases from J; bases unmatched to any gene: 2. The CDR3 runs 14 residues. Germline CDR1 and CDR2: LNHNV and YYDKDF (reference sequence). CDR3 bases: TGTGCCACCAGCAGAGGACGGGGGGCCTACGAGCAGTACTTC. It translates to CATSRGRGAYEQYF.

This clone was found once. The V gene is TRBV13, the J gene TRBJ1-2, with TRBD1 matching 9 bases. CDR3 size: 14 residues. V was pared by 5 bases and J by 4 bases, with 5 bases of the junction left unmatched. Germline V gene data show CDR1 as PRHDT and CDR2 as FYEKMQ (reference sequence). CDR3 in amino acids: CASSLRQGVYGYTF. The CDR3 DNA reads TGTGCCAGCAGCCTCCGACAGGGGGTCTATGGCTACACCTTC.

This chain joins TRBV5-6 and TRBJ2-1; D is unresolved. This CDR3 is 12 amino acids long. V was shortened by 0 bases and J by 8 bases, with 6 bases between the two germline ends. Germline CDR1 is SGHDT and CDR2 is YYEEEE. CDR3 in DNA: TGTGCCAGCAGCTTGGTCGGCCATGAGCAGTTCTTC. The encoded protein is CASSLVGHEQFF. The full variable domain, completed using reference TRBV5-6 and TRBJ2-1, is DAGVTQSPTHLIKTRGQQVTLRCSPKSGHDTVSWYQQALGQGPQFIFQYYEEEERQRGNFPDRFSGHQFPNYSSELNVNALLLGDSALYLCASSLVGHEQFFGPGTRLTVL.